This T cell receptor beta chain was profiled in a study of chemoradiotherapy in HPV16-positive cancers. Only in-frame clones appear in the TCRdb table, and some are missing; sequencing was by immunoSEQ multiplex PCR. The sample yields roughly 5,000 clones, approximately 93% seen once. Over chemoradiotherapy, repertoires were sampled more than once. This TCR came from a human donor with HPV-associated anogenital cancer. Sequencing used blood, obtained from a patient who underwent chemoradiotherapy.

The CDR3 DNA reads as TGTGCCAGCTCAATGGGACAGCGCCAAGAGACCCAGTACTTC. Residues: CASSMGQRQETQYF. The rearrangement joins TRBV18 to TRBJ2-5, with 7 positions matching TRBD1. CDR1 KGHSH and CDR2 LQKENI come from the germline V gene. The CDR3 is made up of 14 amino acids. Losses at the gene ends were 5 bases for V and 1 base for J; bases not matched to a gene: 4.